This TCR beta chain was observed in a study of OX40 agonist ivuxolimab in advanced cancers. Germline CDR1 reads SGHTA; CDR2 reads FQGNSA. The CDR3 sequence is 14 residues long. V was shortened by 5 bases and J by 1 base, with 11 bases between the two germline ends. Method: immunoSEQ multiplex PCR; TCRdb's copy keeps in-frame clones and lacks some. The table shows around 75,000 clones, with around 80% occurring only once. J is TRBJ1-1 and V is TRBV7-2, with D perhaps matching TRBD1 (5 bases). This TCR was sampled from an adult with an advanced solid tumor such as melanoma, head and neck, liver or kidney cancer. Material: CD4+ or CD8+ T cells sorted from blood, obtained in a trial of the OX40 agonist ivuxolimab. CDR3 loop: CASSLGHANTEAFF. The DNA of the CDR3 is TGTGCCAGCAGCCTCGGACATGCGAACACTGAAGCTTTCTTT.